What follows describes a single T cell receptor (beta chain). After removal of 2 bases from V and 1 base from J, the junction contained 1 base not matched to a gene. The CDR3 consists of 14 residues. Germline-derived CDR1 and CDR2 are SGDLS and YYNGEE. Living in about two dozen US areas, the participants were between 18 and 89 years of age. This sample is part of a study of blood T cell repertoires in COVID-19. The assay was immunoSEQ multiplex PCR, and TCRdb's table has in-frame clones only and misses some. The table has 150,000 to 250,000 clones, about four fifths seen once; the top ten hold 12%. The V call is TRBV9, the J call TRBJ2-5, with 8 bases fitting TRBD1. The sample was PBMCs or T cells enriched from blood (not recorded which). The origin of this receptor is a man in his forties or fifties who had recovered from COVID-19. CDR3 region: CASSVGQAQETQYF. CDR3 DNA: TGTGCCAGCAGCGTGGGACAGGCCCAAGAGACCCAGTACTTC.